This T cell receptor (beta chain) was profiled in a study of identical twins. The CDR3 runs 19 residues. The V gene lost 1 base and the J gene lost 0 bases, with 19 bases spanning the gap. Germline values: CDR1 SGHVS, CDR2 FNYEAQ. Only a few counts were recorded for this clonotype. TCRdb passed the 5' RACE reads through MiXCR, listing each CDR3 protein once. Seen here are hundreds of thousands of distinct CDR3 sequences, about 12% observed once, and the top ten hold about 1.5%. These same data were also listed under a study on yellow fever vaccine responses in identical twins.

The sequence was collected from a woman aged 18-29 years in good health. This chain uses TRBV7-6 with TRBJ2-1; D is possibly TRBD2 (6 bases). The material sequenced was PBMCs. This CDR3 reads CASSLGGAGPSFSYNEQFF. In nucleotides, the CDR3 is TGTGCCAGCAGCTTAGGAGGGGCGGGGCCCTCTTTCTCCTACAATGAGCAGTTCTTC.